This T cell receptor (beta chain) was sequenced in a study of monozygotic twins with inflammatory bowel disease. Looked up from germline, CDR1 is SGHTA and CDR2 is FQGNSA. This CDR3 spans 16 amino acids. With the 5' RACE reads reprocessed, TCRdb shows one record per CDR3 protein and no DNA. The listing records roughly 160,000 distinct CDR3 sequences. Donors each gave approximately 2.5 ml of blood. Total RNA from whole blood was isolated with no T cell sorting. The sequence was collected from a human donor with ulcerative colitis or Crohn's disease, or a healthy co-twin of an affected twin (not recorded which). Sequences were obtained from blood. This chain links TRBV7-2 with TRBJ1-1; the TCRdb call, TRBD1, lacks DNA for checking. CDR3 residues: CASSGRRDGGGTEAFF.